These T cell receptor beta chains were read from a single sample in a study of neoadjuvant anti-PD-1 for oral cavity cancer. Sequencing was performed with immunoSEQ multiplex PCR; in TCRdb, only in-frame clones are kept and a portion is missing. The table lists around 6,200 clones, less than 80% of them singletons. The sequenced sample was PBMCs, obtained before nivolumab (anti-PD-1) treatment. These receptors were obtained from a person between 40 and 85 years old with oral cavity squamous cell carcinoma. Both conserved end residues are part of each CDR3. The order of the fields is CDR3 protein, V gene, J gene, D gene. The D gene is left open where the match is weak.

CDR3 protein: CASSPLAGGSYNEQFF
V gene: TRBV6-4
J gene: TRBJ2-1
D gene: TRBD2

CDR3 protein: CASSIGTGAYEQYF
V gene: TRBV19
J gene: TRBJ2-7
D gene: TRBD1

CDR3 protein: CSVLEQANTGELFF
V gene: TRBV29-1
J gene: TRBJ2-2
D gene: .

CDR3 protein: CASTLGLAGPSLEQYF
V gene: TRBV28
J gene: TRBJ2-7
D gene: TRBD2

CDR3 protein: CASSPEGFGYNEQFF
V gene: TRBV19
J gene: TRBJ2-1
D gene: .

CDR3 protein: CASSRGRNMNTEAFF
V gene: TRBV6-5
J gene: TRBJ1-1
D gene: .

CDR3 protein: CASSPDRGREQYF
V gene: TRBV7-7
J gene: TRBJ2-7
D gene: TRBD1

CDR3 protein: CSAKGRSNTGELFF
V gene: TRBV29-1
J gene: TRBJ2-2
D gene: .

CDR3 protein: CATRSGYYEQYF
V gene: TRBV6-1
J gene: TRBJ2-7
D gene: .

CDR3 protein: CASSFFLLYEQYF
V gene: TRBV13
J gene: TRBJ2-7
D gene: .

CDR3 protein: CASSFSGTGTGELFF
V gene: TRBV7-3
J gene: TRBJ2-2
D gene: .

CDR3 protein: CASSLGTNQPQHF
V gene: TRBV5-5
J gene: TRBJ1-5
D gene: .

CDR3 protein: CASRGGQGSNYEQYF
V gene: TRBV19
J gene: TRBJ2-7
D gene: TRBD1

CDR3 protein: CASRFGTGLSYNSPLHF
V gene: TRBV28
J gene: TRBJ1-6
D gene: TRBD1